In this sample, the clone carrying this T cell receptor beta chain turned up once. Its antigen is as yet unknown. The data originate from a study of T cell responses to AZD1222 COVID-19 vaccine. Study observations and caveats: Increases in Spike-specific TCR breadth and depth were seen after two AZD1222 doses. Targeting of unmutated variant regions was reportedly seen in nearly half of spike-specific TCRs. Recipients of AZD1222 seropositive at baseline numbered only six or seven. The study sampled repertoires only after the peak T cell response.

V gave up 5 bases and J gave up 2 bases, with 15 bases separating them. Germline CDR1 SEHNR, CDR2 FQNEAQ (reference sequence). The CDR3 is 15 amino acids. Method: immunoSEQ multiplex PCR; TCRdb's copy keeps in-frame clones and lacks some. Seen here are 130,000 or so clones, 86% observed once, and the top ten hold more than 10%. The sample consisted of peripheral blood, taken on day 0 of AZD1222 vaccination. This sequence was found in an adult in good health. V gene TRBV7-9 combines with J gene TRBJ2-5; a possible D gene is TRBD2 (6 bases). Written as DNA, the CDR3 is TGTGCCAGCAGCCCTCAGAGGAGGGGACAAGAGACCCAGTACTTC. It translates to CASSPQRRGQETQYF.